This T cell receptor (beta chain) was captured in a study of blood T cell repertoires in COVID-19. CDR1 and CDR2 from the germline V gene are LNHDA and SQIVND (reference sequence). The CDR3 sequence is 16 residues long. Trimming removed 3 bases from V and 2 bases from J; junction bases left unmatched: 10. TCRdb's copy holds only in-frame clones and misses some; the assay was immunoSEQ multiplex PCR. The sample has 65,000 to 90,000 clones; 60% to 80% are singletons. Specimen: peripheral blood. This chain joins TRBV19 and TRBJ2-7; TRBD2 matches 7 bases. The receptor was isolated from an older man with COVID-19, enrolled during active disease. The CDR3 DNA sequence: TGTGCCAGTAGTATTCTGTTCGGGACTACAACCTACGAGCAGTACTTC. It yields the protein CASSILFGTTTYEQYF.